The 4 T cell receptor beta chains presented below share a single source sample, sequenced in a study of CD8 T cells in Susac syndrome (dated by TCRdb to the late 2010s). The receptor library was made with the immunoSEQ multiplex PCR assay. RNA was extracted using the RNeasy kit, and roughly 0.5 to 1 ug of the RNA was reverse transcribed with random hexamers. Using fastp trimming at Q25 and MiXCR clonotype assembly, TCRdb reanalyzed the public sequencing data and kept in-frame beta chains. Identical CDR3 protein sequences are pooled into one entry, listed with their most common genes and DNA. Here the sample has some 400,000 distinct CDR3 sequences; about 85% occur a single time. The ten largest make up about 0.12% of the sample. The sequencing sample was made of CD8+ T cells from PBMCs. The receptors derive from a human donor with multiple sclerosis.

This sequence joins TRBV28 and TRBJ1-1, with 9 positions matching TRBD1. Germline V lookup: CDR1 MDHEN, CDR2 SYDVKM. Losses at the gene ends were 5 bases for V and 8 bases for J; bases not matched to a gene: 9. The CDR3 consists of 14 residues. The CDR3 region is CASSPLGQGREAFF. The CDR3 nucleotides are TGTGCCAGCAGTCCCCTAGGACAGGGGAGAGAAGCTTTCTTT.

This chain uses TRBV4-2 with TRBJ2-3; TRBD2 agrees at 7 bases. Germline V gives CDR1 LGHNA, CDR2 YNFKEQ. Germline trimming cut 0 bases from V and 4 bases from J; bases unmatched to any gene: 10. CDR3 length: 17 residues. Written as DNA, the CDR3 is TGTGCCAGCAGCCAAGACCCCTTAGGGGAGGGGTCAGATACGCAGTATTTT. Protein sequence: CASSQDPLGEGSDTQYF.

The chain employs TRBV6-1 and TRBJ2-5; 11 bases match TRBD2. Per the germline V gene, CDR1 is MNHNS and CDR2 is SASEGT. This CDR3 is 16 amino acids long. J gave up 1 base and V 5 bases, and 6 bases lay outside the gene matches. The CDR3, as DNA: TGTGCCAGCAGTAAAATTAGCGGGAGGGCCCAAGAGACCCAGTACTTC. This translates into CASSKISGRAQETQYF.

In its sample, this clonotype was seen once. J is TRBJ1-2 and V is TRBV28; tentative D call: TRBD1 (5 bases). Germline loops: CDR1 MDHEN, CDR2 SYDVKM. V was pared by 3 bases and J by 5 bases, with 16 bases between. This CDR3 comprises 15 residues. Here the CDR3 DNA reads TGTGCCAGCAGTTTTTTCCCGGGGACCGGGTATGGCTACACCTTC. Encoded protein: CASSFFPGTGYGYTF.